This T cell receptor (beta chain) was sequenced in a study of cytomegalovirus exposure and HLA in healthy donors. Germline CDR1 is SGHTA and CDR2 is FQGTGA. V gave up 5 bases and J gave up 2 bases; unmatched junction bases: 7. The CDR3 consists of 17 residues. General observations from the study: About 87% or about 30% of the time was how often most TCR beta V segments were productive, according to an earlier analysis.

PCR amplification relied on 60 Vbeta primers (plus 13 Jbeta primers). The table came from immunoSEQ multiplex PCR; TCRdb's copy has only in-frame clones and leaves some out. The repertoire consists of roughly 100,000 clones, with about 79% occurring once and the leading ten covering approximately 3.9%. In regard to this clone: What it binds is unknown.

Sequenced: PBMCs. This chain joins TRBV7-3 and TRBJ2-3, with 13 bases lining up with TRBD2. This clonotype was sampled from a man aged 50-59 years in good health and CMV-seronegative. CDR3 DNA sequence: TGTGCCAGCAGCCCAGGACTAGCGGGGGCAGTCACAGATACGCAGTATTTT. This codes for CASSPGLAGAVTDTQYF.